This entry concerns a single T cell receptor (beta chain). This clone was seen a handful of times. Its antigen has not been determined. One base away there is no much larger clone; base qualities are not given. This entry comes from a study of beta chain features in type 1 diabetes (dated by TCRdb to the late 2010s). In the study overall: Patients and healthy donors did not differ in mean age, gender distribution, total cell number or subset yield. In the study, TCRB repertoires of sorted circulating CD4+ T cell subsets from recently diagnosed type 1 diabetes patients were compared with those of matched healthy donors. Across all samples, 107,917,701 sorted cells were examined, and cell number per subset correlated strongly with RNA yield. Naive and central memory subsets were obtained from all 30 or so donors, but regulatory and stem cell-like memory subsets were isolated from only 8 patients and roughly 8 healthy donors.

From each donor, a single peripheral blood sample of about 120 mL on average was drawn into heparinised tubes. A BD FACSAria II was used to sort naive, central memory, regulatory and stem cell-like memory CD4+ T cells with a panel that included CD45RO, CCR7, CD25, CD127, CD95 and CD27. Every sorted population had a purity above 98%. PBMCs were separated immediately by Lymphoprep density gradient centrifugation and were stained directly, without being cultured. So that batch effects would be minimized, each experiment stained and sorted samples in pairs, pairing one healthy donor with one patient. The entire isolated RNA was reverse transcribed using the High Capacity cDNA Reverse Transcription Kit, and thus expressed TCRB transcripts were sequenced. Deep immunoSEQ sequencing was applied to naive, central memory and regulatory T cell samples, giving an average of roughly 3.5 million total reads per sample. After sorted cells were lysed in RLT buffer, RNA was extracted with DNase-treated RNeasy Micro or Mini kits, with the choice depending on cell number. Each cell subset was processed on its own to prevent cross-contamination, while patient and healthy donor samples were processed together. Using the immunoSEQ multiplex PCR, TCRB sequences were amplified from cDNA into 87-bp fragments spanning the CDR3 region. Sequencing of the amplicons was performed on the Illumina HiSeq platform. The authors' analysis ran thus. Synthetic template baselines were used to correct PCR bias computationally, reads within Hamming distance 2 were collapsed together, and singletons that could not be merged were discarded. Reads were aligned against IMGT to assign V, D and J genes, CDR3 length and insertions or deletions at six rearrangement sites. Within each subset, clonotype counts were normalized to sorted cell number, after which true diversity and Gini coefficients were computed with the tcR R package. The overlap coefficient, calculated on TCRB nucleotide sequences, was used to measure repertoire sharing. Out-of-frame TCRB sequences from naive cells were analyzed as a proxy for the pre-selection repertoire. TCRdb mirrors the immuneACCESS table, restricted to in-frame sequences. Some clones are absent from its copies; in checked studies, under half trace to an unresolved V gene, and the reason for the others is unknown. From that table come the V and J calls and clone size; the DNA was used to work out D and trimming. The sample table holds hundreds of thousands of clones, of which around 15% were seen once. The ten largest clones take up approximately 0.02% of the sample.

In the germline V gene (reference sequence), CDR1 corresponds to SEHNR and CDR2 to FQNEAQ. V drops 1 base and J drops 7 bases, leaving 8 bases in between. The CDR3 numbers 12 residues from cysteine through phenylalanine. Solely the CDR3 DNA is kept, with 36 bases framed from the first base. General findings and caveats noted by the study authors: Because cDNA was sequenced instead of genomic DNA, highly expressing activated cells could be over-represented, though the groups showed no difference in activation or CD3 levels. Naive, central memory and regulatory TCRB repertoires appeared to be more alike among patients than among healthy donors. PCR might favor shorter templates, but patient and control samples were amplified and corrected together, so any skew would affect both groups equally. Fewer insertions and more nucleotide deletions at VDJ recombination sites were observed in patients with type 1 diabetes, implying thymic rearrangement abnormalities. Type 1 diabetes patients showed a moderate but significant shortening of TCRB CDR3 length in all four CD4+ subsets. Because the HLA sub-analyses included only small numbers of individuals, any influence of HLA type on TCRB rearrangement was left unresolved.

The sequence joins TRBV7-9 to TRBJ2-7; there is no confident call for the D gene. The sample was naive CD4+ T cells from blood. The sample's cell subset or site label, decoded: true naive CD4+ T cells. The receptor's source is a man aged 18 to 30 with type 1 diabetes. The DNA sequence reads TGTGCCAGCAGCTTAGACCGAATGGAGCAGTACTTC. Its protein product is CASSLDRMEQYF.